This T cell receptor (beta chain) was identified in a study of CXCR3-negative and CXCR3-positive naive CD8 T cells. The wider study: Sequencing gave 110 million to 150 million TRB reads overall, about 1.5 +/- 0.3 million per library. The study's findings and limits: Comparably high diversity was seen in both naive subsets, and much lower diversity in memory CD8+ cells. Naive subsets displayed similar surface CD5, and TCR strength was inferred from TRB CDR3 properties.

TRB cDNA libraries were made by UMI-labeled 5' RACE. Reprocessing the 5' RACE reads, TCRdb reports a single entry for every CDR3 protein and omits DNA. This specimen shows around 92,000 distinct CDR3 sequences; the ten leading clones hold over 1.5%. Comment on this clonotype: Antigen: not known.

The specimen was naive CXCR3- CD8+ T cells from blood. Subset: CD45RO-CCR7+CD27+CD95- naive CD8+ T cells lacking CXCR3 (TNR3-). The TCR comes from a human donor in good health. Some clones in this sample may be carry-over from other donors' samples.

CDR3 residues: CASSGAEETPITQYF. The gene calls are TRBV18 and TRBJ2-3; TCRdb calls TRBD1, which cannot be checked without DNA. Germline assignment: CDR1 KGHSH and CDR2 LQKENI. The CDR3 contains 15 residues.